The 22 T cell receptor beta chains below come from one sample, sequenced in a study of blood T cell repertoires in COVID-19. TCRdb keeps only in-frame clones here, not all; method: immunoSEQ multiplex PCR. The sample lists 200,000 to 250,000 clones, 70% to 90% occurring once. Sequenced material: PBMCs or T cells enriched from blood (not recorded which). Source of these receptors: a man in his fifties who had been exposed to COVID-19.

This chain joins TRBV5-1 and TRBJ2-1; D possibly corresponds to TRBD1 (6 bases). V was cut by 4 bases and J by 8 bases, with 22 bases left in between. Germline V CDR1 and CDR2: SGHRS, YFSETQ. The CDR3 totals 16 residues. CDR3 DNA: TGCGCCAGCAGCACGCAACAGGGATTAGTGGGGGATGAGCAGTTCTTC. This encodes CASSTQQGLVGDEQFF.

This chain links TRBV5-5 with TRBJ2-1; possible D gene TRBD1, 7 bases. The CDR3 is 15 residues long. V lost 2 bases to trimming and J lost 7 bases, with 16 bases between them. The germline gives CDR1 SGHKS, CDR2 YYEKEE (reference sequence). CDR3 in amino acids: CASSFRQGGSNEQFF. In DNA, the CDR3 is TGTGCCAGCAGCTTCAGGCAGGGGGGTTCGAATGAGCAGTTCTTC.

The sample holds one count of this clone. This chain links TRBV4-1 with TRBJ2-5, with TRBD2 identical over 10 bases. Trimming cost V 1 base and J 1 base; bases outside gene matches: 3. Germline V gene sequence: CDR1 MGHRA, CDR2 YSYEKL. The CDR3 totals 16 residues. The CDR3 sequence is CASSQGLAGAQETQYF. The CDR3 bases are TGCGCCAGCAGCCAAGGACTAGCGGGCGCCCAAGAGACCCAGTACTTC.

This clone was detected only once. The chain has TRBV29-1 and TRBJ1-1, with 7 bases that match TRBD1. The V and J ends lost 5 bases and 3 bases, in that order; junction bases with no gene match: 6. The CDR3 is 13 amino acids. Looked up from germline, CDR1 is SQVTM and CDR2 is ANQGSEA. CDR3: CSVRDSSYTEAFF. CDR3 sequence (DNA): TGCAGCGTTAGGGACAGTTCTTACACTGAAGCTTTCTTT.

This sequence joins TRBV27 and TRBJ1-6; no reliable D call. V was shortened by 4 bases and J by 5 bases, with 9 bases between the two germline ends. Germline CDR1 is MNHEY and CDR2 is SMNVEV (reference sequence). This CDR3 comprises 14 residues. CDR3 nucleotide sequence: TGTGCCAGCAGTTATAACGGGGATAATTCACCCCTCCACTTT. Encoded protein: CASSYNGDNSPLHF.

This clone appeared a single time. The rearrangement links TRBV12-3 or TRBV12-4 to TRBJ1-1, with D unresolved. Trimming removed 5 bases from V and 0 bases from J, with 7 bases in between. The CDR3 has 13 residues. The CDR3, as DNA: TGTGCCAGCAGTATCTATGTGAACACTGAAGCTTTCTTT. As protein: CASSIYVNTEAFF.

The chain carries TRBV5-5 and TRBJ2-7, with 9 bases fitting TRBD1. Per the germline V gene, CDR1 is SGHKS and CDR2 is YYEKEE (reference sequence). The CDR3 is 16 amino acids. V trimming: 3 bases; J trimming: 1 base; junction bases outside the gene matches: 8. CDR3 in amino acids: CASSSSPGQGSYEQYV. The CDR3 nucleotides read TGTGCCAGCAGCTCGAGTCCGGGACAGGGTTCCTACGAGCAGTACGTC.

V gene TRBV3-1 (or the pseudogene TRBV3-2) combines with J gene TRBJ1-1; D ambiguous. Germline V CDR1 and CDR2: LGHDT, YNNKEL (reference sequence). The CDR3 sequence is 13 residues long. Trimming pared 4 bases from V and 1 base from J, leaving 7 bases between. CDR3 sequence: CASSPSPNTEAFF. CDR3 DNA: TGTGCCAGCAGCCCCTCCCCGAACACTGAAGCTTTCTTT.

This clone was found a few times. The chain joins TRBV2 to TRBJ1-6, with D unresolved. The CDR3 is 15 amino acids. The germline gives CDR1 SNHLY, CDR2 FYNNEI. Trimming stripped 7 bases from V and 0 bases from J, with 10 bases between. The CDR3 nucleotides read TGTGCCAGCAAATCCGAGAGCTCCTATAATTCACCCCTCCACTTT. It encodes CASKSESSYNSPLHF.

The rearrangement uses TRBV10-1 and TRBJ1-2; D gene uncertain. V lost 5 bases, J lost 2 bases, and 9 bases lay in between. The CDR3 has 13 amino acids. In germline, CDR1 is WNHNN, CDR2 SYGVQD (reference sequence). CDR3 amino acids: CASSQQPNYGYTF. CDR3 nucleotide sequence: TGCGCCAGCAGTCAACAGCCGAACTATGGCTACACCTTC.

The chain recombines TRBV28 with TRBJ1-1, with unresolved D. Germline lookup yields CDR1 MDHEN and CDR2 SYDVKM. This CDR3 region has 12 residues. V lost 8 bases and J 0 bases, leaving 7 bases between the germline ends. The CDR3 is CASGGVNTEAFF. CDR3 sequence (DNA): TGTGCCAGCGGCGGGGTGAACACTGAAGCTTTCTTT. The whole variable domain, remainder taken from reference TRBV28 and TRBJ1-1, is DVKVTQSSRYLVKRTGEKVFLECVQDMDHENMFWYRQDPGLGLRLIYFSYDVKMKEKGDIPEGYSVSREKKERFSLILESASTNQTSMYLCASGGVNTEAFFGQGTRLTVV.

The rearrangement uses TRBV4-2 and TRBJ1-6; D is ambiguous. Trimming took off 0 bases at V and 3 bases at J, with 9 bases between the two ends. Germline V CDR1 and CDR2: LGHNA, YNFKEQ. This CDR3 spans 16 amino acids. The CDR3 DNA sequence: TGTGCCAGCAGCCAAGATTCTCAGGTCTATAATTCACCCCTCCACTTT. Protein product: CASSQDSQVYNSPLHF.

CDR3 sequence (DNA): TGTGCCAGCAGCCCCCGGACTGAGAACACTGAAGCTTTCTTT. Its protein product is CASSPRTENTEAFF. The chain couples TRBV6-5 to TRBJ1-1; D is unresolved. This CDR3 has 14 amino acids. CDR1 MNHEY and CDR2 SVGAGI come from the germline V gene. V was pared by 6 bases and J by 1 base, with 12 bases between.

This clone came up once. This chain joins TRBV28 and TRBJ1-6; 7 bases map to TRBD1. The J segment lost 10 bases and the V segment lost 11 bases, leaving 8 bases of the junction unmatched. The CDR3 sequence is 12 residues long. Germline V gives CDR1 MDHEN, CDR2 SYDVKM. This CDR3 reads CAVRDSGSPLHF. The CDR3 DNA reads TGTGCCGTCCGGGACAGCGGGTCACCCCTCCACTTT.

The chain has TRBV5-1 and TRBJ2-7; D gene uncertain. This CDR3 region has 14 residues. The germline V gene has CDR1 SGHRS and CDR2 YFSETQ. V dropped 0 bases and J dropped 0 bases, with 7 bases sitting between them. The chain's CDR3 is CASSLAPGSYEQYF. The CDR3 region has the DNA TGCGCCAGCAGCTTGGCCCCAGGCTCCTACGAGCAGTACTTC.

This clone came up once. J is TRBJ2-3 and V is TRBV5-6; a weak D match, TRBD2 (6 bases). V was trimmed by 5 bases and J by 5 bases, leaving 18 bases between them. Germline V gives CDR1 SGHDT, CDR2 YYEEEE. CDR3 size: 15 residues. As DNA, the CDR3 is TGTGCCAGCAGTCCGAGCGGGTTTGGGGAAGATACGCAGTATTTT. Its translation is CASSPSGFGEDTQYF.

Here the CDR3 reads CASSLSTGVEGYTF. For the CDR3, the DNA is TGTGCCAGCAGCCTATCCACAGGGGTCGAAGGCTACACCTTC. This chain uses TRBV28 with TRBJ1-2; 7 nucleotides line up with TRBD1. The trim removed 6 bases at V and 8 bases at J, leaving 12 bases unmatched. This CDR3 comprises 14 residues. Germline V gene lookup returns CDR1 MDHEN and CDR2 SYDVKM.

V and J are TRBV24-1 and TRBJ2-3; 8 nucleotides line up with TRBD1. Germline values: CDR1 KGHDR, CDR2 SFDVKD. The trim removed 2 bases at V and 2 bases at J, leaving 5 bases unmatched. The CDR3 sequence is 16 residues long. The CDR3 bases are TGTGCCACCAGTGATTACGGGACAGGCTACACAGATACGCAGTATTTT. It is translated as CATSDYGTGYTDTQYF.

This chain uses TRBV1 with TRBJ1-2; the table gives TRBD1 as D, unverified against the DNA. TRBV1 is a pseudogene. CDR3 length equals 13 residues. The CDR3 loop is CTSSQGHWYGYTF. The CDR3 bases are TGCACCAGCAGCCAGGGGCACTGGTATGGCTACACCTTC.

The gene calls are TRBV24-1 and TRBJ2-3; TRBD2 is a possible D gene (7 bases). Deletions cut 3 bases from V and 3 bases from J, with 12 bases between. This CDR3 contains 15 residues. Germline CDR1 and CDR2: KGHDR and SFDVKD. CDR3 loop: CATSDTGGRTDTQYF. The CDR3 bases are TGTGCCACCAGTGATACCGGGGGGCGGACAGATACGCAGTATTTT.

This chain links TRBV5-1 with TRBJ2-5; 8 bases map to TRBD2. The CDR3 contains 16 residues. Trimming at V came to 4 bases and at J to 1 base, leaving 9 bases not matched to a gene. CDR1 SGHRS and CDR2 YFSETQ come from the germline V gene. DNA for the CDR3: TGCGCCAGCAGCCGAGCATCCGGGAGGGGCCAAGAGACCCAGTACTTC. This codes for CASSRASGRGQETQYF.

This rearrangement joins TRBV11-3 to TRBJ2-4, with a weak D call TRBD1 (6 bases). Germline-derived CDR1 and CDR2 are SGHNT and YENEEA. The V end was cut by 6 bases, the J end by 2 bases, with 17 bases between. This CDR3 has 16 residues. This CDR3 is CASRHRDTWTKNIQYF. For the CDR3, the DNA is TGTGCCAGCAGACATCGGGACACCTGGACCAAAAACATTCAGTACTTC.